Listed below are T cell receptor beta chains from one sample, sequenced in a study of cytomegalovirus exposure and HLA in healthy donors. This table comes from immunoSEQ multiplex PCR, and its TCRdb copy is limited to in-frame clones, with some not included. The profile shows tens of thousands of clones, roughly two thirds of them singletons. The sequencing sample was made of PBMCs. All receptors derive from a man in his sixties in good health and CMV-seropositive. The CDR3 runs from the conserved cysteine through the conserved F or W. Each record gives: J gene, V gene, CDR3 protein.

j_gene: TRBJ2-5
v_gene: TRBV4-3
CDR3aa: CASSPDRVVKTQYF

j_gene: TRBJ1-6
v_gene: TRBV7-6
CDR3aa: CASSPKTGFSSPLHF

j_gene: TRBJ2-6
v_gene: TRBV7-9
CDR3aa: CASSLAAGRNSGANVLTF

j_gene: TRBJ1-6
v_gene: TRBV6-1
CDR3aa: CASSEGIVSGPLHF

j_gene: TRBJ2-7
v_gene: TRBV10-2
CDR3aa: CASTPGQGLYEQYF

j_gene: TRBJ1-1
v_gene: TRBV9
CDR3aa: CASSVVGTGDLREAFF

j_gene: TRBJ2-2
v_gene: TRBV10-1
CDR3aa: CASSESYPGELFF

j_gene: TRBJ2-1
v_gene: TRBV5-1
CDR3aa: CASSLAGRADGEQFF

j_gene: TRBJ2-1
v_gene: TRBV7-9
CDR3aa: CASSSFSSGGTYNEQFF

j_gene: TRBJ2-7
v_gene: TRBV7-8
CDR3aa: CASSFRGGRAYEQYF

j_gene: TRBJ2-5
v_gene: TRBV10-2
CDR3aa: CASSEQGGETQYF

j_gene: TRBJ2-5
v_gene: TRBV6-5
CDR3aa: CASTTQGASRETQYF

j_gene: TRBJ1-6
v_gene: TRBV30
CDR3aa: CAWSLQLSSYNSPLHF

j_gene: TRBJ2-2
v_gene: TRBV5-1
CDR3aa: CASSLSDSWRELFF

j_gene: TRBJ2-5
v_gene: TRBV7-9
CDR3aa: CASSLDRGQETQYF

j_gene: TRBJ1-3
v_gene: TRBV7-8
CDR3aa: CASSLVGRGPNTIYF

j_gene: TRBJ2-7
v_gene: TRBV25-1
CDR3aa: CASTAGLAGVGEQYF

j_gene: TRBJ2-2
v_gene: TRBV7-7
CDR3aa: CASSPGLADTGELFF

j_gene: TRBJ2-3
v_gene: TRBV9
CDR3aa: CASSEEVLAGGGTDTQYF

j_gene: TRBJ1-4
v_gene: TRBV6-5
CDR3aa: CASSYGVPRGEKLFF

j_gene: TRBJ1-1
v_gene: TRBV10-1
CDR3aa: CASSTTGDGAFF

j_gene: TRBJ2-5
v_gene: TRBV18
CDR3aa: CASSPSQGGETQYF

j_gene: TRBJ1-6
v_gene: TRBV19
CDR3aa: CASTGETVYNSPLHF

j_gene: -
v_gene: TRBV5-6
CDR3aa: CASRSSGGETQYF

j_gene: TRBJ2-5
v_gene: TRBV2
CDR3aa: CASRGTSGQETQYF

j_gene: TRBJ2-3
v_gene: TRBV5-4
CDR3aa: CASSSGVTSTDTQYF

j_gene: TRBJ1-1
v_gene: TRBV28
CDR3aa: CASSPTGGIGVTEAFF

j_gene: TRBJ1-2
v_gene: TRBV5-1
CDR3aa: CASSPDRREGYTF

j_gene: TRBJ2-2
v_gene: TRBV2
CDR3aa: CASSNRGTGELFF

j_gene: TRBJ1-5
v_gene: TRBV6-6
CDR3aa: CAIKDRADQPQHF

j_gene: TRBJ2-5
v_gene: TRBV11-2
CDR3aa: CASSLDPRGWETQYF

j_gene: TRBJ2-1
v_gene: TRBV5-1
CDR3aa: CASSRAGEGPYNEQFF

j_gene: TRBJ1-2
v_gene: TRBV7-8
CDR3aa: CASSPGDRGPHGYTF

j_gene: TRBJ2-2
v_gene: TRBV6-5
CDR3aa: CASSSRVNTGELFF

j_gene: TRBJ2-7
v_gene: TRBV18
CDR3aa: CASSPPLSYEQYF

j_gene: TRBJ1-5
v_gene: TRBV6-5
CDR3aa: CASSYSGTLPQHF

j_gene: TRBJ2-3
v_gene: TRBV7-3
CDR3aa: CASSLVGTSLTDTQYF

j_gene: TRBJ1-5
v_gene: TRBV27
CDR3aa: CASSLSGGGSLGQPQHF

j_gene: TRBJ2-7
v_gene: TRBV2
CDR3aa: CAGTGTSGLEQYF

j_gene: TRBJ1-6
v_gene: TRBV5-1
CDR3aa: CASSPSTGIGSPLHF

j_gene: TRBJ1-6
v_gene: TRBV6-6
CDR3aa: CAGGPRENSPLHF

j_gene: TRBJ1-2
v_gene: TRBV5-6
CDR3aa: CASSLDEGGYTF

j_gene: TRBJ1-3
v_gene: TRBV27
CDR3aa: CASSLRPPRDSYSGNTIYF

j_gene: TRBJ1-5
v_gene: TRBV19
CDR3aa: CASSMIAGGGQPQHF

j_gene: TRBJ2-1
v_gene: TRBV5-1
CDR3aa: CASSLRGDEQFF

j_gene: TRBJ2-5
v_gene: TRBV7-7
CDR3aa: CASSPPGDRKETQYF

j_gene: TRBJ1-2
v_gene: TRBV4-3
CDR3aa: CASSQDLGGLPGYTF

j_gene: TRBJ2-7
v_gene: TRBV9
CDR3aa: CASSVGSSYEQYF

j_gene: TRBJ1-6
v_gene: TRBV9
CDR3aa: CASSSDEAPDGSPLHF

j_gene: TRBJ2-3
v_gene: TRBV6-1
CDR3aa: CASSRGEGDTQYF

j_gene: TRBJ1-6
v_gene: TRBV27
CDR3aa: CASSLYWEEITSSPLHF

j_gene: TRBJ2-1
v_gene: TRBV7-2
CDR3aa: CASSATSLGHEQFF

j_gene: TRBJ2-3
v_gene: TRBV6-5
CDR3aa: CASKSDTGDTQYF